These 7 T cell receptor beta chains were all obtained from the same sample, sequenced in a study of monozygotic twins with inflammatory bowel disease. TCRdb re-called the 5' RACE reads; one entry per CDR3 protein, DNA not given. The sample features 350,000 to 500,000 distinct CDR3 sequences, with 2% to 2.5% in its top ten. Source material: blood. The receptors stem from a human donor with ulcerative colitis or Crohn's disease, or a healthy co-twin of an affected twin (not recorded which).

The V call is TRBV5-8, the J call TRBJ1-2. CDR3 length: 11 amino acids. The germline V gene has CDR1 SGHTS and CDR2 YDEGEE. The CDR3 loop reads CASSWAPGYTF.

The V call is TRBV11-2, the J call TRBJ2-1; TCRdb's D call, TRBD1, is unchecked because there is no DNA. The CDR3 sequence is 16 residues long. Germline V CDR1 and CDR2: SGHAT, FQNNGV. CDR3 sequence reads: CASSSGGGGLYNEQFF.

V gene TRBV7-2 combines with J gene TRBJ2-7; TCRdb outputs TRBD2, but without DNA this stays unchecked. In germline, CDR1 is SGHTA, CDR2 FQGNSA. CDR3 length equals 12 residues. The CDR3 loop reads CASSSSGRAPYF.

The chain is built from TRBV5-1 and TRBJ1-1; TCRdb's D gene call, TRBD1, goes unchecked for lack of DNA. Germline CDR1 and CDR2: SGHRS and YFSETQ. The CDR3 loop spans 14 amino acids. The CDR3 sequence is CASSFRQGPGEAFF. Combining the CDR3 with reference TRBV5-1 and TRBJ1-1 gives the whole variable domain KAGVTQTPRYLIKTRGQQVTLSCSPISGHRSVSWYQQTPGQGLQFLFEYFSETQRNKGNFPGRFSGRQFSNSRSEMNVSTLELGDSALYLCASSFRQGPGEAFFGQGTRLTVV.

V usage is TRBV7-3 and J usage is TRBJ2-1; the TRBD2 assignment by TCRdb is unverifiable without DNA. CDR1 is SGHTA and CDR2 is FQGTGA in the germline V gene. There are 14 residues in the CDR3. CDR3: CASSFGTSSDEQFF.

The CDR3 is CSVLSPKVAKNIQYF. This sequence joins TRBV20-1 and TRBJ2-4; lacking DNA, the TRBD2 call made by TCRdb goes unchecked. Germline V gene data show CDR1 as DFQATT and CDR2 as SNEGSKA (reference sequence). CDR3 length: 15 amino acids.

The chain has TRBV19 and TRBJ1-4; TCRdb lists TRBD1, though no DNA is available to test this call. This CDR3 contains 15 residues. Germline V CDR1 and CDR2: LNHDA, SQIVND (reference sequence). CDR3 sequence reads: CASSTGTGGFEKLFF.